This T cell receptor (beta chain) was recorded in a study of blood T cells in healthy people across ages. With a J-beta primer mix and a sample-barcoded 5' primer, a second PCR ran roughly 7 to 11 cycles. TCRdb called the 5' RACE reads again in MiXCR, with one record for every CDR3 protein. The repertoire consists of some 730,000 distinct CDR3 sequences, with 20% to 25% occurring once and the leading ten covering about 20%. Germline V gives CDR1 DFQATT, CDR2 SNEGSKA (reference sequence). The ends were cut back, 3 bases at V and 7 bases at J, with 14 bases in the middle. The CDR3 has 13 residues. Turning to this clonotype: Its matching antigen is unknown.

General study findings and limits: A roughly linear fall in TCR beta diversity per million T cells was seen with increasing age.

The gene calls are TRBV20-1 and TRBJ2-3; D gene unclear. This TCR was recovered from an older man in good health. Specimen: blood. In DNA form, the CDR3 reads TGCAGTGCTAGGGGCCCGGGCTACAATACGCAGTATTTT. It yields the protein CSARGPGYNTQYF.